A few counts support the clone carrying this TCR beta chain. As yet, its antigen is unknown. TCRdb called the 5' RACE reads again in MiXCR, with one record for every CDR3 protein. The repertoire has approximately 570,000 distinct CDR3 sequences, over 15% of them found once; the top ten carry more than 10%. The data originate from a study of T-cell memory formation after mild COVID-19. The CDR3 extends over 13 amino acids. Trimming took 5 bases from V and 5 from J, leaving 13 bases between them. Germline V gene lookup returns CDR1 GTSNPN and CDR2 SVGIG (reference sequence). Study-wide findings and caveats: Largely, contracting CD4+ clones fell within CM and EM, and contracting CD8+ clones within EMRA. Memory sampled before infection contained some responding clones, suggesting cross-reactive memory joined. Clones contracting day 15 to 85 were balanced CD4/CD8; later expanders leaned CD4+.

The genes are TRBV30 and TRBJ1-5; D is perhaps TRBD1 (6 bases). This receptor was identified in an adult woman who had mild COVID-19 (a few samples of this study predate the infection). Cell type and time point are not known. Sample: PBMCs or a T cell subset sorted from them (not recorded which). The chain's CDR3 is CAWATGGHQPQHF. The CDR3 nucleotides read TGTGCCTGGGCGACAGGCGGGCATCAGCCCCAGCATTTT.